The sequence of this TCR beta chain was determined in a study of blood T cell repertoires in COVID-19. About the research overall: Nucleic acid was either cDNA or gDNA, and it came from T cells, B-cell-depleted T cells, or PBMCs.

Trimming took 6 bases from V and 9 from J, leaving 9 bases between them. The CDR3 totals 11 residues. Germline values: CDR1 LGHDT, CDR2 YNNKEL (reference sequence). The study recruited people aged roughly 18 to 100 years across approximately 24 US areas. Resolution of symptoms, clearance, or two negative PCRs was present in recovered Cohort 3 donors. This clone has a single count. Study processing details: Reference gene primer amplification gave nucleated cell count estimates. Profiling relied on immunoSEQ multiplex PCR, and the TCRdb table lists in-frame clones only, not all of them. From that table come the V and J calls and clone size; the DNA was used to work out D and trimming. In the table there are approximately 300,000 clones, more than 75% of which are singletons.

The V call is TRBV3-1 (or the pseudogene TRBV3-2), the J call TRBJ2-1; no definite D call. The sequence was obtained from a woman aged 18-29 years who had recovered from COVID-19. Sequenced material: PBMCs or T cells enriched from blood (not recorded which). CDR3 nucleotides: TGTGCCAGCAGAGAAGCTGGTGAGCAGTTCTTC. Translating it yields CASREAGEQFF.